This T cell receptor beta chain was found in a study of early T cells in non-severe SARS-CoV-2 infection (TCRdb year 2021). Broadly, across the study: Because TCR sequencing relied on bulk RNA taken from unsorted whole blood, pairing of alpha and beta chains was not possible.

This clonotype was detected many times. Its antigen is unknown. Base qualities were left out, and no much larger clone turns up one base away. At the junction V is shortened by 3 bases and J by 6 bases; bases outside the gene matches: 12. The germline V gene provides CDR1 SGHAT and CDR2 FQNNGV. The cysteine opens and the phenylalanine closes a CDR3 of 16 amino acids. Only the CDR3 region is kept as DNA, spanning 48 bases read in frame from base 1. Set within a cohort of healthcare workers in London, UK, this nested case-control study involved weekly PCR testing of nasopharyngeal swabs along with blood sampling. Between 23 and 31 March 2020, the week of the UK lockdown, healthcare workers were enrolled and then followed up weekly for as long as 16 weeks. Overall study outcomes, separate from this receptor: Matching against VDJdb was skewed toward anti-spike CD8 responses, likely underestimated virus-specific expansions, and missed private and CD4 specificities.

Library generation was performed with 5' RACE. Data came from a NextSeq 500. Unique molecular identifiers were attached to individual cDNA molecules in the TCR library protocol so that sequencing error and PCR bias could be corrected. Both TCR alpha and beta chains were sequenced, and tight co-correlation was observed between alpha and beta sequence abundances in each sample. The published analysis was carried out like this. Decombinator V4 was used to annotate TCR sequences for V gene, J gene and CDR3. TCRs were defined as expanded if a significant change between any two time points was detected under a Poisson model with p below 0.0001. TCR abundances were normalised to the total number of TCRs sequenced per sample and were expressed as counts per million. MAIT TCRs were defined by TRAV1-2 paired with TRAJ12, TRAJ20 or TRAJ33, and iNKT TCRs by TRAV10 paired with TRAJ18. A search of VDJdb, accessed on 1 November 2021, was run for TCRs annotated to CMV, EBV and SARS-CoV-2, with TCRs annotated for multiple antigens excluded. The raw public data were reprocessed by TCRdb itself: fastp quality trimming at Q25, MiXCR clonotype calling, in-frame beta chains only. For every CDR3 protein sequence, its rows merge into one entry that carries the most common genes and DNA. TCRdb, not the authors, supplied the V and J calls. Counted in this sample were tens of thousands of distinct CDR3 sequences; roughly 4.7% of them appeared once. The top ten clonotypes cover around 7.8% of the sample.

The V and J genes are TRBV11-2 and TRBJ2-7; TRBD1 fits 9 bases in the junction. The TCR comes from an adult who was a healthcare worker with PCR-confirmed SARS-CoV-2 infection or an uninfected control (not recorded which). The sequences come from whole blood, collected at baseline. The CDR3: CASSFVYGTGTAEQYF. The DNA sequence is given as TGTGCCAGCAGCTTCGTTTATGGGACAGGGACCGCCGAGCAGTACTTC.